Listed below are T cell receptor beta chains from one sample, sequenced in a study of T cell changes during pregnancy in multiple sclerosis. Profiling relied on immunoSEQ multiplex PCR, and the TCRdb table lists in-frame clones only, not all of them. The top ten hold roughly 0.71% of the sample, which has about 52,000 clones, 80% to 95% seen once. Sequencing used CD4+ T cells from peripheral blood mononuclear cells, obtained in the third trimester of pregnancy. The receptors here all came from a female donor with multiple sclerosis, enrolled in a pregnancy study. Each CDR3 is given with its conserved first and last residue. A D gene is named only where the DNA matches it firmly. Some rows mark clone size as missing; the rest say once, few, many or name a class of expanded clone.

len	j_gene	d_gene	abundance	v_gene	CDR3aa	CDR3nt
13	TRBJ1-2	.	.	TRBV6-6	CASRWGQEYGYTF	TGTGCCAGCAGGTGGGGGCAAGAGTATGGCTACACCTTC
11	TRBJ2-5	.	.	TRBV7-9	CASRGPETQYF	TGTGCCAGCAGGGGGCCAGAGACCCAGTACTTC
14	TRBJ2-7	TRBD1	.	TRBV27	CASSLRDRAGEQYF	TGTGCCAGCAGCCTCCGGGACAGGGCGGGCGAGCAGTACTTC
16	TRBJ2-2	TRBD2	.	TRBV6-5	CASSSVAGGGTGELFF	TGTGCCAGCAGTTCTGTAGCGGGGGGGGGAACCGGGGAGCTGTTTTTT
13	TRBJ1-5	.	.	TRBV10-3	CAISVGVNQPQHF	TGTGCCATCAGTGTAGGGGTCAATCAGCCCCAGCATTTT
13	TRBJ2-7	TRBD2	.	TRBV7-3	CASSLAGTYEQYF	TGTGCCAGCAGCCTAGCGGGAACCTACGAGCAGTACTTC
15	TRBJ2-3	.	.	TRBV4-3	CASSLKQGGTDTQYF	TGCGCCAGCAGCCTGAAACAGGGCGGCACAGATACGCAGTATTTT
13	TRBJ2-7	TRBD2	.	TRBV7-2	CASSLLAGGEQYF	TGTGCCAGCAGCTTATTAGCGGGGGGGGAGCAGTACTTC
16	TRBJ1-6	.	.	TRBV5-1	CASSLGGGHLNSPLHF	TGCGCCAGCAGCTTGGGGGGGGGCCACCTAAATTCACCCCTCCACTTT
15	TRBJ2-7	.	.	TRBV5-4	CASSLAGPSSYEQYF	TGTGCCAGCAGCTTGGCCGGTCCTAGCTCCTACGAGCAGTACTTC
16	TRBJ2-3	TRBD2	.	TRBV7-6	CASSISSGGPTMAQYF	TGTGCCAGCAGCATTTCTAGCGGGGGGCCCACCATGGCGCAGTATTTT
14	TRBJ2-7	.	.	TRBV21-1	CASSRRQGSYEQYF	TGTGCCAGCAGCCGGCGACAGGGAAGCTACGAGCAGTACTTC
14	TRBJ1-1	.	few	TRBV7-3	CASSAGATSTEAFF	TGTGCCAGCAGCGCAGGGGCAACCAGCACTGAAGCTTTCTTT
16	TRBJ2-1	TRBD2	.	TRBV10-3	CAISGGGSSSYNEQFF	TGTGCCATCAGTGGGGGGGGATCAAGCTCCTACAATGAGCAGTTCTTC
14	TRBJ1-1	.	.	TRBV2	CASRGRGKGTEAFF	TGTGCCAGCAGGGGGAGGGGCAAAGGCACTGAAGCTTTCTTT
14	TRBJ1-2	TRBD1	few	TRBV7-2	CASSPGVGGGGYTF	TGTGCCAGCAGCCCGGGGGTAGGGGGCGGTGGCTACACCTTC
17	TRBJ2-5	.	.	TRBV18	CASSPLSGTPAQETQYF	TGTGCCAGCTCACCCCTATCCGGGACACCGGCACAAGAGACCCAGTACTTC
17	TRBJ2-3	TRBD2	.	TRBV9	CASSLDLSGGAADTQYF	TGTGCCAGCAGCCTCGACTTGAGCGGGGGGGCCGCAGATACGCAGTATTTT
15	TRBJ2-3	.	.	TRBV5-6	CASVLRGAAADTQYF	TGTGCCAGCGTTCTCAGGGGGGCAGCGGCAGATACGCAGTATTTT
15	TRBJ2-2	TRBD1	.	TRBV2	CASSEGQGYTGELFF	TGTGCCAGCAGTGAAGGACAGGGATACACCGGGGAGCTGTTTTTT
12	TRBJ1-1	.	once	TRBV5-5	CASGVMNTEAFF	TGTGCCAGCGGAGTCATGAACACTGAAGCTTTCTTT
13	TRBJ2-2	.	.	TRBV10-3	CAIKGLNTGELFF	TGTGCCATCAAGGGGTTAAACACCGGGGAGCTGTTTTTT
13	TRBJ1-1	.	.	TRBV10-3	CAISERTQRVSFF	TGTGCCATCAGTGAGCGGACCCAGCGGGTATCTTTCTTT
13	TRBJ2-7	TRBD1	.	TRBV9	CASGDSHSYEQYF	TGTGCCAGCGGGGACAGTCATTCCTACGAGCAGTACTTC
12	TRBJ1-4	.	.	TRBV19	CASNNREEKLFF	TGTGCCAGTAACAACAGGGAGGAAAAACTGTTTTTT
14	TRBJ1-5	TRBD1	.	TRBV7-2	CASSQGQGDQPQHF	TGTGCCAGCAGCCAGGGACAGGGCGATCAGCCCCAGCATTTT
15	TRBJ1-5	TRBD1	once	TRBV6-1	CASSEASRTGGAVYF	TGTGCCAGCAGTGAAGCGTCCCGGACAGGGGGCGCGGTTTATTTT
14	TRBJ1-1	.	.	TRBV7-3	CASSLYLGDTEAFF	TGTGCCAGCAGCTTATACCTAGGGGACACTGAAGCTTTCTTT
16	TRBJ1-5	TRBD1	.	TRBV4-3	CASSQGTGRINQPQHF	TGCGCCAGCAGCCAGGGGACAGGACGAATCAATCAGCCCCAGCATTTT